Presented here are 26 T cell receptor beta chains from one specimen sequenced in a study of breast tumors, draining lymph nodes, adjacent tissues. Samples came from axillary lymph nodes draining the breast cancer. A single record per CDR3 protein comes from TCRdb applying MiXCR to the multiplex PCR reads. This table holds 85,000 to 130,000 distinct CDR3 sequences, under 40% found once. Sequences were obtained from axillary lymph node tissue. The receptors stem from a female donor with breast cancer. Some clones in this sample may be carry-over from other donors' samples.

The CDR3 is CSASERGGFTSYTF. The CDR3 DNA sequence: TGCAGTGCTAGTGAGCGGGGGGGCTTCACGAGCTACACCTTC. This sequence joins TRBV20-1 and TRBJ1-2, with D perhaps TRBD1 (6 bases). Trimming cost V 3 bases and J 9 bases, with 20 bases left between them. The V gene's germline CDR1 is DFQATT and CDR2 SNEGSKA (reference sequence). This CDR3 region has 14 residues.

This clonotype showed up many times. The chain is built from TRBV28 and TRBJ1-2, with D unclear. The germline V and J ends were trimmed by 5 bases and 10 bases, with 2 bases remaining between them. CDR3 length: 8 residues. Germline V lookup: CDR1 MDHEN, CDR2 SYDVKM. Written as DNA, the CDR3 is TGTGCCAGCAGTCCCTACACCTTC. This encodes CASSPYTF.

Worth noting for this clonotype: A much larger clone differs from this one at a single base, so this may be a read error. The V gene is TRBV27, the J gene TRBJ2-7, with D perhaps assigned TRBD1 or TRBD2 (5 bases each). This CDR3 comprises 15 residues. Germline CDR1 MNHEY, CDR2 SMNVEV (reference sequence). CDR3 amino acids: CASSLSGTERYGQYF. CDR3 in DNA: TGTGCCAGCAGTTTATCCGGGACGGAGAGATACGGGCAGTACTTC.

This clonotype has just a few counts. The rearrangement uses TRBV5-6 and TRBJ1-1; the match to TRBD1 covers 7 bases. Germline CDR1 SGHDT, CDR2 YYEEEE. The CDR3 sequence is 19 residues long. The J segment lost 5 bases and the V segment lost 1 base, leaving 20 bases of the junction unmatched. Here the CDR3 reads CASSLLGMGRGRGRTEAFF. The DNA for the CDR3 is TGTGCCAGCAGCTTGTTAGGTATGGGCAGGGGGAGAGGACGGACTGAAGCTTTCTTT.

There are many counts of this clonotype. This sequence joins TRBV4-1 and TRBJ2-3; 14 bases line up with TRBD2. CDR1 MGHRA and CDR2 YSYEKL come from the germline V gene. This CDR3 has 18 amino acids. V lost 0 bases and J lost 6; bases outside the gene matches: 8. CDR3 region: CASSQDSWGLAGADTQYF. In DNA, the CDR3 is TGCGCCAGCAGCCAAGATAGTTGGGGACTAGCGGGAGCGGATACGCAGTATTTT.

This sequence joins TRBV5-1 and TRBJ2-7, with 8 bases matching TRBD2. The CDR3 has 15 amino acids. Trimming at V came to 4 bases and at J to 0 bases, leaving 6 bases not matched to a gene. Germline CDR1 is SGHRS and CDR2 is YFSETQ. The CDR3 DNA follows: TGCGCCAGCAGCGATCCGGGACTAGGCTCCTACGAGCAGTACTTC. It encodes CASSDPGLGSYEQYF.

Note on this clonotype: Mismatch with germline at one junction end may stem from a read error. The chain is built from TRBV2 and TRBJ1-5, with D perhaps TRBD1 (5 bases). CDR1 and CDR2 from the germline V gene are SNHLY and FYNNEI. This CDR3 has 16 residues. The CDR3 sequence is CTSRESHGSSNQPQHF. The CDR3 DNA reads TGTACCAGCAGGGAGAGCCACGGGAGTAGCAATCAGCCCCAGCATTTC.

The chain combines TRBV2 with TRBJ2-3; 16 nucleotides align to TRBD2. From germline, CDR1 is SNHLY and CDR2 FYNNEI. Unmatched junction bases numbered 9, after V lost 0 bases and J lost 9 bases. The CDR3 is 18 amino acids. The CDR3 DNA is TGTGCCAGCAGTGAAGCCGGGACTAGCGGGGGGGGCTTTTTAACGCAGTATTTT. This codes for CASSEAGTSGGGFLTQYF.

This clonotype came up many times. This chain joins TRBV2 and TRBJ1-1, with D tentatively TRBD1 (5 bases). Germline CDR1 SNHLY, CDR2 FYNNEI. V lost 2 bases and J lost 4, with 14 bases in between. The CDR3 is 15 residues long. The CDR3 loop reads CASSERQGPATEAFF. CDR3 sequence (DNA): TGTGCCAGCAGTGAAAGGCAGGGTCCAGCCACTGAAGCTTTCTTT.

The chain links TRBV18 to TRBJ2-4; tentatively, D is TRBD1 (6 bases). The CDR3 totals 13 residues. With 8 bases removed from V and 3 bases from J, the gap between germline ends came to 11 bases. Looked up from germline, CDR1 is KGHSH and CDR2 is LQKENI. CDR3 nucleotides: TGTGCCAGCCTCGCGACAGGCAAAAACATTCAGTACTTC. It translates to CASLATGKNIQYF.

The gene calls are TRBV10-1 and TRBJ2-1; possibly TRBD2 for D (6 bases). CDR3 size: 16 residues. CDR1 WNHNN and CDR2 SYGVQD come from the germline V gene (reference sequence). Trimming stripped 1 base from V and 7 bases from J, with 17 bases between. The CDR3 protein is CASSEWGDSSENEQFF. For the CDR3, the DNA is TGCGCCAGCAGTGAGTGGGGGGACTCGTCTGAGAATGAGCAGTTCTTC.

This clonotype appeared many times. J is TRBJ2-7 and V is TRBV4-2; no clear D. Germline loops: CDR1 LGHNA, CDR2 YNFKEQ. Trimming pared 4 bases from V and 4 bases from J, leaving 8 bases between. The CDR3 covers 12 residues. The CDR3 nucleotides are TGTGCCAGCAGCCGAGACGGGTACGAGCAGTACTTC. Translating it yields CASSRDGYEQYF.

This clonotype has at least ten counts. In DNA, the CDR3 is TGTGCCAGCAGTTACTACCGGGACAGGCTTGGGGATGGCTACACCTTC. This sequence encodes CASSYYRDRLGDGYTF. The chain combines TRBV6-5 with TRBJ1-2; 8 positions match TRBD1. Germline loops: CDR1 MNHEY, CDR2 SVGAGI. The junction had 10 bases not matched to a gene; V was cut back by 1 base and J by 6 bases. This CDR3 has 16 amino acids.

This clonotype showed up many times. The CDR3 here is CASSLPGQGFNEQYF. DNA of the CDR3: TGTGCCAGCAGCTTACCGGGACAGGGGTTCAACGAGCAGTACTTC. This chain links TRBV7-9 with TRBJ2-7, with 10 bases lining up with TRBD1. The CDR3 runs 15 residues. Germline values: CDR1 SEHNR, CDR2 FQNEAQ (reference sequence). V shed 2 bases and J 5 bases; nucleotides not matched to a gene: 6.

This clonotype was detected only a few times. The rearrangement uses TRBV28 and TRBJ2-2, with 11 bases matching TRBD2. Per the germline V gene, CDR1 is MDHEN and CDR2 is SYDVKM. The CDR3 is made up of 16 amino acids. Trimming at V came to 3 bases and at J to 5 bases, leaving 5 bases not matched to a gene. The CDR3 nucleotides are TGTGCCAGCAGTTTGTTTACTAGCGGGAGTACCGGGGAGCTGTTTTTT. Translating gives CASSLFTSGSTGELFF.

The gene calls are TRBV6-2 or TRBV6-3 and TRBJ2-5; the D is unclear. The germline V gene has CDR1 MNHEY and CDR2 SVGEGT. V was clipped by 5 bases and J by 4 bases, with 8 bases between them. The CDR3 extends over 12 amino acids. In nucleotides, the CDR3 is TGTGCCAGCAGTCTCTACACAGAGACCCAGTACTTC. Translating gives CASSLYTETQYF.

About this clonotype itself: Germline is not matched at one junction end, which may reflect a read error. V is TRBV19 and J is TRBJ1-5; D is unresolved. The CDR3 runs to 15 residues. CDR1 and CDR2 from the germline V gene are LNHDA and SQIVND (reference sequence). The CDR3 sequence: CAGNQDIYSNQPQHF. The CDR3 DNA reads TGTGCCGGTAATCAAGACATTTATAGCAATCAGCCCCAACATTTT.

V and J are TRBV15 and TRBJ2-3, with TRBD2 matching 13 bases. The CDR3 spans 16 residues. Germline trimming cut 2 bases from V and 6 bases from J; bases unmatched to any gene: 5. The V gene's germline CDR1 is LNHNV and CDR2 YYDKDF (reference sequence). CDR3 coding DNA: TGTGCCACCAGCAGAATGGGGACTAGCGGGAAGGATACGCAGTATTTT. This codes for CATSRMGTSGKDTQYF.

This clonotype was seen repeatedly, ten times or more. The rearrangement uses TRBV7-3 and TRBJ2-2; D is undetermined. CDR1 is SGHTA and CDR2 is FQGTGA in the germline V gene. V lost 0 bases to trimming and J lost 4 bases, with 6 bases between them. The CDR3 has 14 residues. The CDR3 nucleotides are TGTGCCAGCAGCTTAACGGCAGCCACCGGGGAGCTGTTTTTT. It codes for CASSLTAATGELFF. The full variable domain, completed using reference TRBV7-3 and TRBJ2-2, is GAGVSQTPSNKVTEKGKYVELRCDPISGHTALYWYRQSLGQGPEFLIYFQGTGAADDSGLPNDRFFAVRPEGSVSTLKIQRTERGDSAVYLCASSLTAATGELFFGEGSRLTVL.

This clonotype was observed a handful of times. The chain couples TRBV5-4 to TRBJ1-1; 8 bases fit TRBD1. V lost 2 bases to trimming and J lost 3 bases; unmatched junction nucleotides: 6. This CDR3 contains 15 residues. Germline CDR1 and CDR2: SGHNT and YYREEE (reference sequence). The CDR3 DNA reads TGTGCCAGCAGCTTAGGGGCAGGGGGCTACACTGAAGCTTTCTTT. Its protein is CASSLGAGGYTEAFF.

The sample holds many counts of this clonotype. V is TRBV7-3 and J is TRBJ2-3; 12 bases match TRBD2. The CDR3 has 15 residues. Germline V gene sequence: CDR1 SGHTA, CDR2 FQGTGA. Trimming cost V 4 bases and J 5 bases; bases outside gene matches: 4. The CDR3 is CASSSTSGSIDTQYF. The CDR3 nucleotides read TGTGCCAGCAGCTCGACTAGCGGGAGTATAGATACGCAGTATTTT.

This clonotype was seen at least ten times. The chain joins TRBV9 to TRBJ1-6; TRBD1 matches 12 bases. The ends lost 4 bases at V and 5 bases at J; junction bases unmatched: 7. The V gene's germline CDR1 is SGDLS and CDR2 YYNGEE. This CDR3 is built from 17 residues. CDR3 region: CASSMGTGGADNSPLHF. The CDR3 coding sequence is TGTGCCAGCAGCATGGGGACAGGGGGCGCGGATAATTCACCCCTCCACTTT.

This clonotype was counted at least ten times. This rearrangement joins TRBV6-6 to TRBJ2-3; 13 nucleotides line up with TRBD2. Losses at the gene ends were 2 bases for V and 3 bases for J; bases not matched to a gene: 2. Germline values: CDR1 MNHNY, CDR2 SVGAGI (reference sequence). This CDR3 contains 16 residues. The CDR3 protein is CASSYRTSGSTDTQYF. CDR3 sequence (DNA): TGTGCCAGCAGTTACCGGACTAGCGGGAGTACAGATACGCAGTATTTT.

The V call is TRBV7-2, the J call TRBJ1-2; 7 nucleotides line up with TRBD1. Trimming at V came to 5 bases and at J to 1 base, leaving 7 bases not matched to a gene. The CDR3 is 15 residues long. CDR1 SGHTA and CDR2 FQGNSA come from the germline V gene. CDR3 sequence: CASSPRQGVNYGYTF. CDR3 coding DNA: TGTGCCAGCAGCCCCCGACAGGGTGTTAACTATGGCTACACCTTC.

At least ten counts were recorded for this clonotype. The chain recombines TRBV11-2 with TRBJ2-1; 8 nucleotides agree with TRBD2. This CDR3 has 15 residues. V shed 3 bases, J shed 9 bases, and the junction held 10 bases outside the gene matches. CDR1 is SGHAT and CDR2 is FQNNGV in the germline V gene. The CDR3: CASSLAGTSRTEQFF. DNA of the CDR3: TGTGCCAGCAGCTTGGCCGGGACTAGTCGTACTGAGCAGTTCTTC.

In this sample, this clonotype turned up a few times. Here the CDR3 DNA reads TGTGCCAGCAGCTTAGGCTTAGCGGGGGTAGGAGATACGCAGTATTTT. Its translation: CASSLGLAGVGDTQYF. V is TRBV7-3 and J is TRBJ2-3; 9 positions agree with TRBD2. Germline CDR1 is SGHTA and CDR2 is FQGTGA. The CDR3 covers 16 residues. The V and J ends lost 2 bases and 5 bases, in that order; junction bases with no gene match: 8.